This T cell receptor (beta chain) originates from a study of T cell responses to AZD1222 COVID-19 vaccine. Sequencing used immunoSEQ multiplex PCR; TCRdb keeps in-frame clones, though not all of them. The sample lists approximately 110,000 clones; around nine tenths were seen once. The sample in question was peripheral blood, obtained on day 0 of AZD1222 vaccination. The sequence came from an adult in good health.

The CDR3 region is CASSYDASTYNSPLHF. CDR3 DNA: TGTGCCAGCAGTTATGACGCTAGCACCTATAATTCACCCCTCCACTTT. This chain connects TRBV6-5 to TRBJ1-6, with D uncertain. V dropped 3 bases and J dropped 2 bases, with 11 bases sitting between them. This CDR3 contains 16 residues. Per the germline V gene, CDR1 is MNHEY and CDR2 is SVGAGI.